Below, one TCR beta chain is given with its context. The source of the sample is a study of T cell responses to AZD1222 COVID-19 vaccine. This table comes from immunoSEQ multiplex PCR, and its TCRdb copy is limited to in-frame clones, with some not included. The sample has around 140,000 clones; 80% to 90% are singletons. The CDR3 loop spans 14 amino acids. V was pared by 6 bases and J by 2 bases, with 4 bases of the junction left unmatched. Germline CDR1 SNHLY, CDR2 FYNNEI. The sample consisted of peripheral blood, taken on day 0 of AZD1222 vaccination. The source of this sequence is an adult in good health. This chain links TRBV2 with TRBJ2-3; TRBD2 aligns across 8 bases. CDR3: CASRLAGATDTQYF. The CDR3 DNA follows: TGTGCCAGCAGGCTAGCGGGTGCCACAGATACGCAGTATTTT. Using reference TRBV2 and TRBJ2-3 for the parts outside the CDR3, the full variable domain is EPEVTQTPSHQVTQMGQEVILRCVPISNHLYFYWYRQILGQKVEFLVSFYNNEISEKSEIFDDQFSVERPDGSNFTLKIRSTKLEDSAMYFCASRLAGATDTQYFGPGTRLTVL.